A selection of T cell receptor beta chains follows, all from one sample in a study of cytomegalovirus exposure and HLA in healthy donors. Sequencing used immunoSEQ multiplex PCR; TCRdb keeps in-frame clones, though not all of them. This sample yields hundreds of thousands of clones, of which roughly 80% are seen a single time; 3% to 4.5% belongs to the top ten. Sequences were obtained from PBMCs. These receptors all stem from a male donor in good health and CMV-seronegative. Both conserved end residues are part of each CDR3. D genes are given only for firm matches. Where a row states a size, it is once, few, many or the class of an expanded clone; other rows omit it.

CDR3aa: CASSLNREPYEQYF
CDR3nt: TGTGCCAGCAGTTTAAATCGGGAGCCCTACGAGCAGTACTTC
abundance: -
j_gene: TRBJ2-7
d_gene: -
v_gene: TRBV27

CDR3aa: CASTFRDRGTNQPQHF
CDR3nt: TGTGCCAGCACGTTCCGAGACCGGGGGACTAATCAGCCCCAGCATTTT
abundance: -
j_gene: TRBJ1-5
d_gene: -
v_gene: TRBV2

CDR3aa: CASSRGQDSYEQYF
CDR3nt: TGTGCCAGCAGCAGGGGACAGGACTCCTACGAGCAGTACTTC
abundance: -
j_gene: TRBJ2-7
d_gene: TRBD1
v_gene: TRBV6-1

CDR3aa: CASSRGQGAGEQYF
CDR3nt: TGTGCCAGCTCACGTGGACAGGGGGCGGGGGAGCAGTACTTC
abundance: -
j_gene: TRBJ2-7
d_gene: TRBD1
v_gene: TRBV18

CDR3aa: CASSQELAGGAYEQYF
CDR3nt: TGTGCCAGCAGCCAAGAACTAGCGGGAGGGGCCTACGAGCAGTACTTC
abundance: -
j_gene: TRBJ2-7
d_gene: TRBD2
v_gene: TRBV4-2

CDR3aa: CATSRGDQETQYF
CDR3nt: TGTGCCACCAGCAGGGGAGACCAAGAGACCCAGTACTTC
abundance: -
j_gene: TRBJ2-5
d_gene: -
v_gene: TRBV15

CDR3aa: CASSEGLRFQGGYTF
CDR3nt: TGTGCCAGCAGTGAAGGGTTGAGGTTTCAGGGAGGCTACACCTTC
abundance: -
j_gene: TRBJ1-2
d_gene: -
v_gene: TRBV2

CDR3aa: CASSPTGGVEAFF
CDR3nt: TGTGCCAGCTCACCAACGGGAGGCGTTGAAGCTTTCTTT
abundance: few
j_gene: TRBJ1-1
d_gene: -
v_gene: TRBV18

CDR3aa: CASRNDRENIQYF
CDR3nt: TGTGCCAGTAGGAACGACAGGGAAAACATTCAGTACTTC
abundance: once
j_gene: TRBJ2-4
d_gene: TRBD1
v_gene: TRBV19

CDR3aa: CASSGDGGAAYEQYF
CDR3nt: TGTGCCAGCAGCGGCGACGGCGGGGCGGCCTACGAGCAGTACTTC
abundance: -
j_gene: TRBJ2-7
d_gene: -
v_gene: TRBV5-6

CDR3aa: CASSLGPTSGASYEQYF
CDR3nt: TGCGCCAGCAGCTTGGGGCCGACTAGCGGAGCTTCCTACGAGCAGTACTTC
abundance: -
j_gene: TRBJ2-7
d_gene: TRBD2
v_gene: TRBV5-1

CDR3aa: CSVSGQGFGYTF
CDR3nt: TGCAGCGTCTCGGGACAGGGCTTTGGCTACACCTTC
abundance: once
j_gene: TRBJ1-2
d_gene: TRBD1
v_gene: TRBV29-1